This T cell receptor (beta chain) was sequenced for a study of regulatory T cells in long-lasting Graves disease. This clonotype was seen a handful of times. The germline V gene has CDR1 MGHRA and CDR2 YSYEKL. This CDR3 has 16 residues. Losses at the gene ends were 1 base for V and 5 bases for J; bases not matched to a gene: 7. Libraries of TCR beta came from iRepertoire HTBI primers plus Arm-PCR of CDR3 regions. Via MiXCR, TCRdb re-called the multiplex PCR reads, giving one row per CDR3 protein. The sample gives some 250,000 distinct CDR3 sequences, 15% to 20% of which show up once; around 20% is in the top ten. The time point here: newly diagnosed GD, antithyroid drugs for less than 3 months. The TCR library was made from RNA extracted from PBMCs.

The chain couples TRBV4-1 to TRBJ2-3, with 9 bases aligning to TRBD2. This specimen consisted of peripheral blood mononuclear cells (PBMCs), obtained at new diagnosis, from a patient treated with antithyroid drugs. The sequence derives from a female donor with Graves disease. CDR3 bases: TGCGCCAGCAGCCAAGGAATAGCGGGAGCGGGAGATACGCAGTATTTT. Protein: CASSQGIAGAGDTQYF.